This T cell receptor (beta chain) was captured in a study of control samples from healthy donors and cancer patients (dated by TCRdb to about 2020). The germline V and J ends show losses of 6 bases and 4 bases respectively, and no gene match explains 5 bases of the junction. As encoded in the germline V gene, CDR1 is MNHEY while CDR2 is SVGEGT. Reading from cysteine to phenylalanine, the CDR3 counts 13 amino acids. Of the read, only the CDR3 DNA is kept; its 39 bases are in frame from base 1. About this clone: Its antigen target is currently unknown. One base away there is no much larger clone; base qualities are not given.

The library relied on the immunoSEQ multiplex PCR assay. Drawn from immuneACCESS, this table holds only the in-frame rearrangements with V and J called that TCRdb kept. Clones are partly lost; checked studies trace under half to an unresolved V gene and leave the rest unexplained. The sample records 90,000 or so clones, about 89% of which are singletons. The top ten hold about 10% of the sample. This TCR came from a woman aged 45-59 years with colorectal cancer. The receptor chain draws on TRBV6-2 or TRBV6-3 and TRBJ1-1; 7 bases in between match TRBD1. The specimen was PBMCs. The CDR3 protein sequence reads: CASSPTGSTEAFF. The DNA is TGTGCCAGCAGCCCGACAGGGAGCACTGAAGCTTTCTTT.